The next 16 T cell receptor beta chains were all read from a single sample in a study of blood T cell repertoires in COVID-19. The protocol was immunoSEQ multiplex PCR, while the TCRdb copy is restricted to in-frame clones and leaves out a portion. Of 100,000 or so clones in the sample, approximately 85% were seen once. What was sequenced was peripheral blood. The receptors originated from a human donor in a cohort sampled during active COVID-19.

This sequence joins TRBV11-3 and TRBJ2-3; maybe TRBD1 (6 bases). Trimming cost V 5 bases and J 6 bases, with 12 bases left between them. The CDR3 is made up of 13 amino acids. CDR1 and CDR2 (germline): SGHNT, YENEEA. CDR3 DNA sequence: TGTGCCAGCAGCCTGAGTCAGGGGGATACGCAGTATTTT. Protein sequence: CASSLSQGDTQYF.

This clone was observed a handful of times. V is TRBV24-1 and J is TRBJ2-2, with TRBD1 matching 8 bases. The CDR3 sequence is 17 residues long. Germline V gene data show CDR1 as KGHDR and CDR2 as SFDVKD. Germline trimming cut 5 bases from V and 3 bases from J; bases unmatched to any gene: 10. DNA of the CDR3: TGTGCCACCAGTGGCTGGGGACAGGCCGAATACACCGGGGAGCTGTTTTTT. Amino acids: CATSGWGQAEYTGELFF.

To note about this clone: Its ends do not fully match the called genes, so a read error is possible. The chain is built from TRBV19 and TRBJ1-2; D ambiguous. This CDR3 has 14 residues. CDR1 and CDR2 from the germline V gene are LNHDA and SQIVND (reference sequence). CDR3 sequence: CASSIREIAYGYTF. CDR3 nucleotides: TGTGCCAGCAGTATAAGGGAGATAGCCTATGGCTACACCTTC.

This clone was found a few times. The chain carries TRBV7-9 and TRBJ1-2; possible D gene TRBD1, 6 bases. The CDR3 contains 14 residues. CDR1 SEHNR and CDR2 FQNEAQ come from the germline V gene (reference sequence). The V and J ends lost 5 bases and 1 base respectively, with 11 bases between them. The DNA for the CDR3 is TGTGCCAGCAGCGGGTCAGGGGTTAACTATGGCTACACCTTC. This sequence encodes CASSGSGVNYGYTF. The full variable domain, its missing parts supplied by reference TRBV7-9 and TRBJ1-2, is DTGVSQNPRHKITKRGQNVTFRCDPISEHNRLYWYRQTLGQGPEFLTYFQNEAQLEKSRLLSDRFSAERPKGSFSTLEIQRTEQGDSAMYLCASSGSGVNYGYTFGSGTRLTVV.

This clone was seen a few times. The chain employs TRBV5-4 and TRBJ2-7; 9 bases are shared with TRBD1. V gave up 4 bases and J gave up 4 bases; unmatched junction bases: 9. There are 15 residues in the CDR3. CDR1 is SGHNT, CDR2 YYREEE, per germline (reference sequence). The CDR3 coding sequence is TGTGCCAGCAGCCGGACAGGGGCCGGAGGATACGAGCAGTACTTC. Its protein product is CASSRTGAGGYEQYF.

This clone was found a few times. The V and J genes are TRBV11-3 and TRBJ2-7, with D maybe TRBD1 (6 bases). The germline V gene has CDR1 SGHNT and CDR2 YENEEA. V was pared by 4 bases and J by 2 bases, with 12 bases between. CDR3 size: 14 residues. DNA for the CDR3: TGTGCCAGCAGCTCGGACAGTAGACCCTACGAGCAGTACTTC. It is translated as CASSSDSRPYEQYF.

This clone was detected only a few times. The rearrangement uses TRBV5-1 and TRBJ2-3; no definite D call. Germline V gene sequence: CDR1 SGHRS, CDR2 YFSETQ. V shed 4 bases and J shed 0 bases, with 3 bases lying between them. The CDR3 runs to 12 residues. CDR3 sequence (DNA): TGCGCCAGCAGCCCTAGCACAGATACGCAGTATTTT. Amino acid sequence: CASSPSTDTQYF. Full variable domain (rest looked up from reference TRBV5-1 and TRBJ2-3): KAGVTQTPRYLIKTRGQQVTLSCSPISGHRSVSWYQQTPGQGLQFLFEYFSETQRNKGNFPGRFSGRQFSNSRSEMNVSTLELGDSALYLCASSPSTDTQYFGPGTRLTVL.

The genes are TRBV7-9 and TRBJ1-2, with a tentative D call TRBD1 (5 bases). The V and J ends lost 1 base and 6 bases respectively, with 18 bases between them. This CDR3 is built from 16 residues. Germline-derived CDR1 and CDR2 are SEHNR and FQNEAQ (reference sequence). Written as DNA, the CDR3 is TGTGCCAGCAGCTTAGAAGGAGGGGACGGGAGGGATGGCTACACCTTC. Its protein is CASSLEGGDGRDGYTF.

The J gene is TRBJ2-5, the V gene TRBV7-2, with D maybe TRBD2 (6 bases). This CDR3 has 16 residues. Germline assignment: CDR1 SGHTA and CDR2 FQGNSA. The germline V and J ends were trimmed by 1 base and 0 bases, with 12 bases remaining between them. For the CDR3, the DNA is TGTGCCAGCAGCTTAGTGGGAGGTCTTTACCAAGAGACCCAGTACTTC. This encodes CASSLVGGLYQETQYF.

The chain employs TRBV29-1 and TRBJ2-5; D may be TRBD1 (6 bases). The V gene's germline CDR1 is SQVTM and CDR2 ANQGSEA. V lost 4 bases and J 0 bases, leaving 9 bases between the germline ends. CDR3 length equals 13 residues. CDR3 DNA: TGCAGCGTTGTAAGGGGGTACCAAGAGACCCAGTACTTC. Translation: CSVVRGYQETQYF.

The V and J genes are TRBV6-1 and TRBJ1-3; D might be TRBD1 (5 bases). Germline V gene data show CDR1 as MNHNS and CDR2 as SASEGT. V dropped 2 bases and J dropped 0 bases, with 8 bases sitting between them. The CDR3 runs to 15 residues. The CDR3 is CASSERDYSGNTIYF. In DNA form, the CDR3 reads TGTGCCAGCAGTGAACGGGACTACTCTGGAAACACCATATATTTT.

The CDR3 loop reads CASSLGLAGGFIYNEQFF. CDR3 in DNA: TGTGCCAGCAGCTTGGGACTAGCGGGGGGGTTTATTTACAATGAGCAGTTCTTC. The V call is TRBV5-4, the J call TRBJ2-1, with TRBD2 matching 14 bases. CDR1 is SGHNT, CDR2 YYREEE, per germline (reference sequence). This CDR3 region has 18 residues. J gave up 4 bases and V 0 bases, and 6 bases lay outside the gene matches.

The table lists this clone with a count of one. At the DNA level, this CDR3 is encoded by other sequences in the same sample as well. The rearrangement links TRBV9 to TRBJ1-1; D is possibly TRBD1 (6 bases). The CDR3 has 14 residues. In germline, CDR1 is SGDLS, CDR2 YYNGEE. Trimming cost V 3 bases and J 1 base, with 10 bases left between them. The CDR3 region has the DNA TGTGCCAGCAGCGCCCAGGGGACGAACACTGAAGCTTTCTTT. Encoded protein: CASSAQGTNTEAFF.

The CDR3: CASSSQGLNTEAFF. The CDR3 nucleotides read TGCGCCAGCAGCTCCCAGGGCTTGAACACTGAAGCTTTCTTT. The rearrangement joins TRBV5-1 to TRBJ1-1; D perhaps matches TRBD1 (5 bases). From germline, CDR1 is SGHRS and CDR2 YFSETQ. V lost 3 bases and J lost 0, with 9 bases in between. The CDR3 extends over 14 amino acids.

This clone was observed many times. Here the CDR3 DNA reads TGTGCCAGCAGTCCTTCAGGGTACGGCGAGCAGTACTTC. Protein sequence: CASSPSGYGEQYF. This chain joins TRBV28 and TRBJ2-7; the D gene is possibly TRBD1 (5 bases). The length of the CDR3 is 13 residues. Deletions cut 5 bases from V and 6 bases from J, with 14 bases between. The V gene's germline CDR1 is MDHEN and CDR2 SYDVKM.

The chain employs TRBV7-2 and TRBJ1-5; 8 nucleotides match TRBD1. CDR1 is SGHTA and CDR2 is FQGNSA in the germline V gene. After removal of 5 bases from V and 2 bases from J, the junction contained 5 bases not matched to a gene. CDR3 size: 15 residues. This chain's CDR3 is CASSPGQGRNQPQHF. The CDR3 DNA sequence: TGTGCCAGCAGCCCCGGACAGGGCCGCAATCAGCCCCAGCATTTT.